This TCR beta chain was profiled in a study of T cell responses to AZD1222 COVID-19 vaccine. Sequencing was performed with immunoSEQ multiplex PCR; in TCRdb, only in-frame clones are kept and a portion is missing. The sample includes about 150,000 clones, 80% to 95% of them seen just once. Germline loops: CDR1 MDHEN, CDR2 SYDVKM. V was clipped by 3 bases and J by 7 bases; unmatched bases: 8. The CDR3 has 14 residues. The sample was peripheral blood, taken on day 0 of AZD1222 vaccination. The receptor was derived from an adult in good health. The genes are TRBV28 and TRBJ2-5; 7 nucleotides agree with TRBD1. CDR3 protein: CASSLGDSYWTQYF. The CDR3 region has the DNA TGTGCCAGCAGTTTGGGGGACAGTTACTGGACCCAGTACTTC.